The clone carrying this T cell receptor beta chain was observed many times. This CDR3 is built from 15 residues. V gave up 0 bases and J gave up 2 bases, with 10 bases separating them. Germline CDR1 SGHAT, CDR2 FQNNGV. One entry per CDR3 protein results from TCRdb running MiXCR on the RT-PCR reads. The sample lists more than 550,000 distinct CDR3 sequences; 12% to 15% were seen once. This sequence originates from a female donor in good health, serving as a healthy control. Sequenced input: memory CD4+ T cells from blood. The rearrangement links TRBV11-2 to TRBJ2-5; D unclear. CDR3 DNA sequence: TGTGCCAGCAGCTTAGATATGGGATGGCAAGAGACCCAGTACTTC. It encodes CASSLDMGWQETQYF. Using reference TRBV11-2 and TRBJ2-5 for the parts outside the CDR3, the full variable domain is EAGVAQSPRYKIIEKRQSVAFWCNPISGHATLYWYQQILGQGPKLLIQFQNNGVVDDSQLPKDRFSAERLKGVDSTLKIQPAKLEDSAVYLCASSLDMGWQETQYFGPGTRLLVL.